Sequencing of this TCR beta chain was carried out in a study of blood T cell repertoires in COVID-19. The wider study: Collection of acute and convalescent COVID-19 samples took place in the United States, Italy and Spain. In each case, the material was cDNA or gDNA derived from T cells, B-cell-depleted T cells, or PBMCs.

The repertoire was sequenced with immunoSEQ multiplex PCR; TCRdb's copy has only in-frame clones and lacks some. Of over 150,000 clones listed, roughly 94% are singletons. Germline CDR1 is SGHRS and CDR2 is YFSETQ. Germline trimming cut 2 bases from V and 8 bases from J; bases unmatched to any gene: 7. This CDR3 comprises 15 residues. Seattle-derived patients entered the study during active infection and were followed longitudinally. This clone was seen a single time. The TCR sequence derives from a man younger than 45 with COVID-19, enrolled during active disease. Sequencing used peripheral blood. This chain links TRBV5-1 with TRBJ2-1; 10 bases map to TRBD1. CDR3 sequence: CASSFGTGDRDEQFF. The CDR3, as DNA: TGCGCCAGCAGCTTCGGGACAGGGGACAGGGATGAGCAGTTCTTC. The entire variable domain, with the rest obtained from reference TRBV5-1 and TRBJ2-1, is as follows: KAGVTQTPRYLIKTRGQQVTLSCSPISGHRSVSWYQQTPGQGLQFLFEYFSETQRNKGNFPGRFSGRQFSNSRSEMNVSTLELGDSALYLCASSFGTGDRDEQFFGPGTRLTVL.